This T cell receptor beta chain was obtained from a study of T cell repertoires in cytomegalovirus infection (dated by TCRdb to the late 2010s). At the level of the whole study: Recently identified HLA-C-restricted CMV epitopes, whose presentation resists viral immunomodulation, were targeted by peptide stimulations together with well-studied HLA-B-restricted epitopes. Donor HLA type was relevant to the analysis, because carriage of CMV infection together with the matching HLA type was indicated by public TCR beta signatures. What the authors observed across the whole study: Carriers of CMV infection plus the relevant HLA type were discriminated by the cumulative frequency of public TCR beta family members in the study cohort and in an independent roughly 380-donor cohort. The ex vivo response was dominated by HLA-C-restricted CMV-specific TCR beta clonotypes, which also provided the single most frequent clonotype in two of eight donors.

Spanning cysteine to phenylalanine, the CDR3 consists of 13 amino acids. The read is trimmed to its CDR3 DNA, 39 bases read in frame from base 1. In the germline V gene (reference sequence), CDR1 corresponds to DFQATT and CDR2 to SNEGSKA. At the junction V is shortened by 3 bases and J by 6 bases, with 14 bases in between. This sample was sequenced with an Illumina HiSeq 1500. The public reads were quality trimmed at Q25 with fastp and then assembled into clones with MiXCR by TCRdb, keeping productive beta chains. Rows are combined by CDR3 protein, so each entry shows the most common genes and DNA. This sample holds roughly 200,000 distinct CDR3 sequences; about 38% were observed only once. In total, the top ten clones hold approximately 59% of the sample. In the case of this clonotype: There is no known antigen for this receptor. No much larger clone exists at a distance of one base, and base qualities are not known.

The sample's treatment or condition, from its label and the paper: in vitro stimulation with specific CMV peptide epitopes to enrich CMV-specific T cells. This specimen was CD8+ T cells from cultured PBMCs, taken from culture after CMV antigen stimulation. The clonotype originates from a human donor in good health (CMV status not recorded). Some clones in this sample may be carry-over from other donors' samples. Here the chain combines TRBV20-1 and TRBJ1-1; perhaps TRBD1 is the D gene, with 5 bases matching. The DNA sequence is TGCAGTGCTAGGGGGACGGGCATACCTGAAGCTTTCTTT. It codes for CSARGTGIPEAFF.